This record looks at one T cell receptor beta chain sequence and its context. Its antigen is still unknown. This entry belongs to a study of cytomegalovirus exposure and HLA in healthy donors. The repertoire was sequenced with immunoSEQ multiplex PCR; TCRdb's copy has only in-frame clones and lacks some. Of 260,000 or so clones detected, 80% to 95% appear once; the ten largest clones hold approximately 3%. Study-wide results and caveats: Associated with cytomegalovirus, according to the listing, were about 160 TCR beta chains. Researchers reported that three CMV-associated chains were confirmed in vitro as CMV antigen-specific. There were some public TCRs occurring in many donors, but most TCR sequences were rare.

The germline gives CDR1 SNHLY, CDR2 FYNNEI. V lost 5 bases and J 2 bases, leaving 13 bases between the germline ends. This CDR3 comprises 16 residues. The donors were part of the validation cohort of 95 to 150 subjects. That cohort was separate from the first cohort, which comprised fewer than 800 subjects. V is TRBV2 and J is TRBJ2-6, with D possibly TRBD1 on 5 matching bases. Sequencing was done on a sample of PBMCs. This TCR was sampled from a woman aged 30 to 39 in good health and CMV-seronegative. The CDR3 reads CASSRRLGAGANVLTF. The CDR3 region has the DNA TGTGCCAGCAGTCGCCGGCTAGGGGCTGGGGCCAACGTCCTGACTTTC.